The present entry profiles one T cell receptor beta chain with its context. These data are taken from a study of blood T cell repertoires in COVID-19. Germline trimming cut 1 base from V and 1 base from J; bases unmatched to any gene: 3. Germline V CDR1 and CDR2: SGHAT, FQNNGV. The CDR3 runs to 16 residues. Authors' processing steps: The authors estimated nucleated cell counts from reference gene primer amplification. Sequencing was performed with immunoSEQ multiplex PCR; in TCRdb, only in-frame clones are kept and a portion is missing. V, J and clone size derive from that table, while D and trimming were established from the DNA sequence. The data contain 80,000 or so clones, roughly 90% of them singletons.

This TCR was sampled from a human donor in a cohort sampled during active COVID-19. Sequencing used peripheral blood. J is TRBJ2-2 and V is TRBV11-2, with 7 bases identical to TRBD2. The CDR3 here is CASSLVVAGNTGELFF. As DNA, the CDR3 is TGTGCCAGCAGCTTAGTAGTAGCGGGGAACACCGGGGAGCTGTTTTTT.